The 5 T cell receptor beta chains reported below all come from one sample, sequenced in a study of T cell repertoires in cytomegalovirus infection. Each CDR3 protein gets one entry after TCRdb re-called the reads with MiXCR. This table holds some 700,000 distinct CDR3 sequences, approximately 40% found once. The sample comprised PBMCs. Source of these receptors: a human donor in good health (CMV status not recorded). Some clones in this sample may be carry-over from other donors' samples.

This clonotype has just a few counts. The chain couples TRBV10-3 to TRBJ2-7; 8 positions agree with TRBD2. Germline V gene sequence: CDR1 ENHRY, CDR2 SYGVKD. The J segment lost 4 bases and the V segment lost 3 bases, leaving 11 bases of the junction unmatched. This CDR3 has 16 residues. CDR3 amino acids: CAISDRFSGTLYEQYF. The CDR3 DNA sequence: TGTGCCATCAGTGATAGGTTTAGCGGGACCCTGTACGAGCAGTACTTC.

This clonotype was seen once. The germline gene is not matched at one end of the junction; a read error may be the cause. The rearrangement joins TRBV15 to TRBJ1-2, with TRBD1 as a possible D gene (5 bases). This CDR3 comprises 14 residues. Germline V gene data show CDR1 as LNHNV and CDR2 as YYDKDF (reference sequence). DNA for the CDR3: TGTGCCACCATCAGAGATCGGGGGTACTATGGCTACACCTTC. Protein: CATIRDRGYYGYTF.

A word on this clonotype: Germline is not matched at one junction end, which may reflect a read error. V gene TRBV7-8 combines with J gene TRBJ2-7; 8 bases fit TRBD1. This CDR3 contains 13 residues. Germline CDR1 and CDR2: SGHVS and FQNEAQ. In DNA, the CDR3 is TGTGCCAGAAGCTTAGACAGGGGCTACGAGCAGTACTTC. It encodes CARSLDRGYEQYF.

V and J are TRBV20-1 and TRBJ2-7; 10 nucleotides agree with TRBD1. The CDR3 contains 15 residues. Germline CDR1 and CDR2: DFQATT and SNEGSKA (reference sequence). Trimming cost V 6 bases and J 2 bases; bases outside gene matches: 10. The CDR3 region is CSADRVGTGAYEQYF. The CDR3 DNA is TGCAGTGCCGACCGGGTCGGGACAGGGGCCTACGAGCAGTACTTC.

The genes are TRBV5-5 and TRBJ1-4; possible D gene TRBD1, 5 bases. Germline CDR1 and CDR2: SGHKS and YYEKEE (reference sequence). V was clipped by 5 bases and J by 8 bases, with 13 bases between them. CDR3 length equals 13 residues. The CDR3 reads CASRQVSGEKLFF. As DNA, the CDR3 is TGTGCCAGCAGACAAGTTTCAGGGGAAAAACTGTTTTTT.